A selection of T cell receptor beta chains follows, all from one sample in a study of post-analysis software for immune sequencing data. TCRdb re-analysed the PCR reads in MiXCR, keeping a single row per CDR3 protein. Of about 540,000 distinct CDR3 sequences listed, around a third are singletons. The sample taken for sequencing was blood. These TCRs come from a girl aged 2-17 years with multiple sclerosis. CDR3s include the opening cysteine and the closing phenylalanine or tryptophan. A D gene is named only where the DNA matches it firmly. A row's size may be missing; if present it is once, few, many or a size class.

cdr3_nt	cdr3_aa	clone_size	d_call	j_call	v_call
TGTGCCAGCAGCCCGAGCCGGACTTACTATGGCTACACCTTC	CASSPSRTYYGYTF	.	.	TRBJ1-2	TRBV7-2
TGCAGTGCTATGGGAGGGCAAGAGACCCAGTACTTC	CSAMGGQETQYF	many	TRBD2	TRBJ2-5	TRBV20-1
TGCGCCAGCAGCCAAGATATCACAGGTGGTCAGCCCCAGCATTTT	CASSQDITGGQPQHF	.	.	TRBJ1-5	TRBV4-1
TGTGCCAGCAGCGGGACAGGCGAACTTACTAGGGAGCAGTACTTC	CASSGTGELTREQYF	few	TRBD1	TRBJ2-7	TRBV12-3/TRBV12-4
TGCGCCAGCAGCCAGGGGCAGACAGAGTCGTTCTTT	CASSQGQTESFF	.	.	TRBJ1-1	TRBV4-1
TGCAGCGTCGTGTTGGCTAGCGGACGTGCTAGCACAGATACGCAGTATTTT	CSVVLASGRASTDTQYF	.	TRBD2	TRBJ2-3	TRBV29-1
TGTGCCAGCGAAATCCAGGGGTATGGCTACACCTTC	CASEIQGYGYTF	few	.	TRBJ1-2	TRBV6-6
TGCAGTGCTAGGTGGACAGGACTCACAGATATGCAGTATTTT	CSARWTGLTDMQYF	.	TRBD1	TRBJ2-3	TRBV20-1
TGTGCCAGCAGTGAATATGCCGGTCTGAACACTGAAGCTTTCTTT	CASSEYAGLNTEAFF	.	.	TRBJ1-1	TRBV25-1
TGCGCCAGCAGCCGGGCAGCGGGAGGGTATGGCTACACCTTC	CASSRAAGGYGYTF	.	.	TRBJ1-2	TRBV5-1
TGTGCCACCAGCGGGATGAGGGACGGTTCACCCCTCCACTTT	CATSGMRDGSPLHF	.	.	TRBJ1-6	TRBV15
TGTGCCACCCAGGGTGTCTATGGCTACACCTTC	CATQGVYGYTF	.	.	TRBJ1-2	TRBV6-5
TGTGCCAGCAGTGGCCTCACAGGGAGCACTGAAGCTTTCTTT	CASSGLTGSTEAFF	.	.	TRBJ1-1	TRBV27
TGTGCCAGCAGCTTTACCGGGACTAGCCCTACAGATACGCAGTATTTT	CASSFTGTSPTDTQYF	.	TRBD2	TRBJ2-3	TRBV7-9
TGTGCCATCAGTGAGTCGAGGGTGAACACTGAAGCTTTCTTT	CAISESRVNTEAFF	.	.	TRBJ1-1	TRBV10-3
TGTGCCACCAGCAGCGAGGGACAGGTGGGGTATAGCAATCAGCCCCAGCATTTT	CATSSEGQVGYSNQPQHF	.	TRBD1	TRBJ1-5	TRBV15
TGTGCCAGCAGTACCATAGCGGGGGCCTCCTACGAGCAGTACTTC	CASSTIAGASYEQYF	many	TRBD2	TRBJ2-7	TRBV27
TGCAGTGCCGAATCGGGGACCGCAAACCATGGCTACACCTTC	CSAESGTANHGYTF	.	.	TRBJ1-2	TRBV20-1
TGCAGTGCTAGGAGGACGCAAAATGAAAAACTGTTTTTT	CSARRTQNEKLFF	.	.	TRBJ1-4	TRBV20-1
TGTGCCAGCAGCTCAAGGGGGCGATCCTACGAGCAGTACTTC	CASSSRGRSYEQYF	few	TRBD1	TRBJ2-7	TRBV7-9
TGCGCCAGCAGCCGAAGTACAGGATCCAAATTTAATTCACCCCTCCACTTT	CASSRSTGSKFNSPLHF	.	.	TRBJ1-6	TRBV5-1
TGTGCCAGCAGCCTCCTTGGTAGGGGGCGCTACAATGAGCAGTTCTTC	CASSLLGRGRYNEQFF	.	TRBD1	TRBJ2-1	TRBV11-2
TGCAGTGCTCAACAACCGGGACAGATCTCCCTCGAGCAGTACTTC	CSAQQPGQISLEQYF	.	TRBD1	TRBJ2-7	TRBV20-1
TGTGCCAGCAGCTTACATGAGAGGGGGGGAGTGAACGGCTACACCTTC	CASSLHERGGVNGYTF	.	.	TRBJ1-2	TRBV7-8
TGTGCCAGCAGCTTCCGTCAGCCCTACAATGAGCAGTTCTTC	CASSFRQPYNEQFF	.	.	TRBJ2-1	TRBV7-3
TGTGCCAGCAGTGAAGGGGACAGGGAACGCAATGAGCAGTTCTTC	CASSEGDRERNEQFF	.	TRBD1	TRBJ2-1	TRBV6-1
TGCGCCAGCAGCTCCGGACTAGCGGGGGGCCGAATCTACAATGAGCAGTTCTTC	CASSSGLAGGRIYNEQFF	.	TRBD2	TRBJ2-1	TRBV5-1
TGCAGTGCTAATTCCAGAACAGGGTACGAGCAGTACTTC	CSANSRTGYEQYF	.	.	TRBJ2-7	TRBV20-1
TGCGCCAGCAGAATTGAAATTACGCAGTATTTT	CASRIEITQYF	few	.	TRBJ2-3	TRBV5-1
TGCAGTGCTCCGATGACTTCGAGCACAGATACGCAGTATTTT	CSAPMTSSTDTQYF	.	.	TRBJ2-3	TRBV20-1
TGTGCCAGCAGCCAAGTGACAGATACGCAGTATTTT	CASSQVTDTQYF	many	.	TRBJ2-3	TRBV3-1
TGTGCCAGCAGCCAAACAGGTGTAGGGTACAATGAGCAGTTCTTC	CASSQTGVGYNEQFF	few	.	TRBJ2-1	TRBV3-1
TGCGCCAGCAGCCAAACCGGGACAAGGGAAAAAGCCCAGCATTTT	CASSQTGTREKAQHF	.	.	TRBJ1-5	TRBV4-1
TGTGCCAGCAGCGTCAATAACAGGGGGGGGGACACTGAAGCTTTCTTT	CASSVNNRGGDTEAFF	.	TRBD1	TRBJ1-1	TRBV13
TGTGCCAGCAGAAGGGGAAACTATGGCTACACCTTC	CASRRGNYGYTF	few	.	TRBJ1-2	TRBV12-3/TRBV12-4
TGCAGTGCTAGGTCGACAGGGGCCCTCGATCAGCCCCAGCATTTT	CSARSTGALDQPQHF	.	TRBD1	TRBJ1-5	TRBV20-1
TGTGCCAGCAGCCAAGAGCCCTTCACAGATACGCAGTATTTT	CASSQEPFTDTQYF	few	.	TRBJ2-3	TRBV3-1
TGTGCCAGCAGCTTAGATCTCGGGGGAGGTGAGCAGTACTTC	CASSLDLGGGEQYF	few	.	TRBJ2-7	TRBV11-2
TGTGCCAGCAGCACTGGAGGACAGACAACTAATGAAAAACTGTTTTTT	CASSTGGQTTNEKLFF	.	.	TRBJ1-4	TRBV7-9
TGCAGTGCCCCGGGACAGGGGATTAATTTCTACGAGCAGTACTTC	CSAPGQGINFYEQYF	.	TRBD1	TRBJ2-7	TRBV20-1
TGTGCCAGCAGCACCCTTAGCACAGATACGCAGTATTTT	CASSTLSTDTQYF	few	.	TRBJ2-3	TRBV7-2
TGTGCCAGCAGCCAGACACTCCTAAGCGGGGCTTTCTTT	CASSQTLLSGAFF	.	.	TRBJ1-1	TRBV6-5
TGTGCCAGCAGCTTCTGGGGGGAAAAACTGTTTTTT	CASSFWGEKLFF	few	.	TRBJ1-4	TRBV7-2
TGTGCCAGCAGCTTTGGACAGGGGGGGTTCTATGGCTACACCTTC	CASSFGQGGFYGYTF	.	TRBD1	TRBJ1-2	TRBV28
TGTGCCAGCAGCTTAGTAGGGCTCTATGGCTACACCTTC	CASSLVGLYGYTF	.	.	TRBJ1-2	TRBV7-9
TGTGCCAGCAGCGATTTCCAAGAATCGGGAAACACCATATATTTT	CASSDFQESGNTIYF	.	.	TRBJ1-3	TRBV9